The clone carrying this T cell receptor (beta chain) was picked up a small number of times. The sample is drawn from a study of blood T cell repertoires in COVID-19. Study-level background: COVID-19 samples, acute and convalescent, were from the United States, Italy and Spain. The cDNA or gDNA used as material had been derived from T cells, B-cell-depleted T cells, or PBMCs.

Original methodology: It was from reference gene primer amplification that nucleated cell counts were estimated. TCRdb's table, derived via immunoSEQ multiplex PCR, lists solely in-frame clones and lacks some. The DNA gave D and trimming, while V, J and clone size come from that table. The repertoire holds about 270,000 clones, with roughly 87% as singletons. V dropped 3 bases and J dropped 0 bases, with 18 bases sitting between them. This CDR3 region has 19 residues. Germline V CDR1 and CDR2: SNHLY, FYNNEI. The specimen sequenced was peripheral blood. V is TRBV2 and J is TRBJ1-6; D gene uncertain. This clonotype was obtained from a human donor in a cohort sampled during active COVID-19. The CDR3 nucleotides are TGTGCCAGCAGTGATGCCCCGGATGTGTCGGGCTCCTATAATTCACCCCTCCACTTT. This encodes CASSDAPDVSGSYNSPLHF.